These 29 T cell receptor beta chains were sequenced from one sample in a study of T-cell reconstitution after alpha-beta-depleted transplantation in children. Their recognized antigens are unknown. Molecular barcoding with unique molecular identifiers was used for the TCRbeta library. TCRdb re-called the PCR reads through MiXCR, storing one row per CDR3 protein. The table records around 270,000 distinct CDR3 sequences, roughly 8.2% of them present only once. Findings and limits, study-wide: The authors attributed T-cell counts and diversity one year after transplant mostly to newly produced T cells.

The specimen was peripheral blood, collected 360 days after TCRalphabeta/CD19-depleted stem cell transplant. These receptors originate from a female patient between 2 and 15 years old who had a stem cell transplant for Fanconi anemia, so the T cells may come from the graft donor.

This clonotype was picked up many times. This chain connects TRBV11-2 to TRBJ2-7; D tentatively fits TRBD1 or TRBD2 (5 bases each). Germline V lookup: CDR1 SGHAT, CDR2 FQNNGV. The CDR3 runs to 15 residues. Trimming took 1 base from V and 4 from J, leaving 14 bases between them. This CDR3 reads CASSLAGTLGYEQYF. DNA of the CDR3: TGTGCCAGCAGCTTAGCCGGGACCCTGGGATACGAGCAGTACTTC.

This clonotype was observed a handful of times. The gene calls are TRBV2 and TRBJ1-2, with D perhaps TRBD1 (5 bases). The CDR3 totals 14 residues. The germline CDR1 and CDR2 sequences are SNHLY and FYNNEI. Between the trimmed V and J ends, which lost 7 bases and 2 bases, there was a span of 14 bases. CDR3 DNA: TGTGCCAGCACGGAGTCAGGGATCAACTATGGCTACACCTTC. This encodes CASTESGINYGYTF. Using reference TRBV2 and TRBJ1-2 for the parts outside the CDR3, the full variable domain is EPEVTQTPSHQVTQMGQEVILRCVPISNHLYFYWYRQILGQKVEFLVSFYNNEISEKSEIFDDQFSVERPDGSNFTLKIRSTKLEDSAMYFCASTESGINYGYTFGSGTRLTVV.

This clonotype was detected ten times or more. The V and J genes are TRBV7-8 and TRBJ1-2, with D perhaps matching TRBD1 (5 bases). Trimming took 3 bases from V and 4 from J, leaving 24 bases between them. Per germline, CDR1 SGHVS and CDR2 FQNEAQ. The CDR3 consists of 18 residues. The CDR3 loop reads CASSLSTGQLNYLYGYTF. The CDR3 bases are TGTGCCAGCAGCTTGTCCACGGGGCAACTAAACTACCTCTATGGCTACACCTTC.

This chain joins TRBV7-2 and TRBJ2-7; no definite D call. V gave up 0 bases and J gave up 0 bases, with 12 bases separating them. The CDR3 is 16 residues long. Germline CDR1 is SGHTA and CDR2 is FQGNSA. The CDR3 protein is CASSLASSTPSYEQYF. The DNA of the CDR3 is TGTGCCAGCAGCTTAGCAAGTTCGACCCCCTCCTACGAGCAGTACTTC.

In this sample, this clonotype turned up many times. The chain links TRBV4-2 to TRBJ2-1; 8 positions match TRBD2. The germline V gene has CDR1 LGHNA and CDR2 YNFKEQ. The V and J ends lost 2 bases and 0 bases, in that order; junction bases with no gene match: 3. The CDR3 loop spans 16 amino acids. CDR3 nucleotides: TGTGCCAGCAGCCAACGGACTAGCCGCTCCTACAATGAGCAGTTCTTC. It yields the protein CASSQRTSRSYNEQFF.

The sample holds a few counts of this clonotype. This chain links TRBV4-2 with TRBJ2-5; TRBD2 matches 11 bases. The germline CDR1 and CDR2 sequences are LGHNA and YNFKEQ. The junction had 10 bases not matched to a gene; V was cut back by 8 bases and J by 2 bases. The CDR3 runs to 16 residues. This CDR3 reads CASEPGLAGGQETQYF. Written as DNA, the CDR3 is TGTGCCAGCGAGCCGGGGCTAGCGGGGGGTCAAGAGACCCAGTACTTC.

This clonotype was seen only once. The rearrangement uses TRBV27 and TRBJ1-1; D not resolved. Looked up from germline, CDR1 is MNHEY and CDR2 is SMNVEV (reference sequence). V was cut by 9 bases and J by 0 bases, with 14 bases left in between. This CDR3 comprises 14 residues. In nucleotides, the CDR3 is TGTGCCAGTGGACCGACGGGATTGAACACTGAAGCTTTCTTT. Translated, it gives CASGPTGLNTEAFF.

This chain joins TRBV5-4 and TRBJ2-1; D unresolved. CDR1 and CDR2 (germline): SGHNT, YYREEE (reference sequence). The V end was cut by 3 bases, the J end by 7 bases, with 17 bases between. The CDR3 spans 15 residues. The CDR3 protein is CASSSKGPSRNEQFF. In DNA form, the CDR3 reads TGTGCCAGCAGCTCCAAAGGCCCGAGCCGGAATGAGCAGTTCTTC.

V usage is TRBV20-1 and J usage is TRBJ2-3, with D maybe TRBD2 (5 bases). Germline assignment: CDR1 DFQATT and CDR2 SNEGSKA (reference sequence). V lost 4 bases to trimming and J lost 4 bases, with 6 bases between them. CDR3 size: 11 residues. This CDR3 is CSATRADTQYF. The CDR3 DNA reads TGCAGTGCTACGAGGGCAGATACGCAGTATTTT.

This rearrangement joins TRBV4-2 to TRBJ2-2; TRBD2 agrees at 9 bases. Trimming cost V 3 bases and J 7 bases; bases outside gene matches: 9. CDR1 LGHNA and CDR2 YNFKEQ come from the germline V gene. The CDR3 is 16 amino acids. This CDR3 reads CASSHGRGGWDGELFF. In DNA form, the CDR3 reads TGTGCCAGCAGCCATGGGCGGGGGGGTTGGGACGGGGAGCTGTTTTTT.

In its sample, this clonotype was seen a few times. This chain links TRBV4-1 with TRBJ1-5; 7 nucleotides align to TRBD1. The CDR3 is 15 amino acids. V trimming: 3 bases; J trimming: 1 base; junction bases outside the gene matches: 3. CDR1 and CDR2 (germline): MGHRA, YSYEKL. CDR3 residues: CASSQTGISNQPQHF. The CDR3 DNA reads TGCGCCAGCAGCCAGACAGGGATAAGCAATCAGCCCCAGCATTTT.

This clonotype came up many times. The rearrangement uses TRBV12-3 or TRBV12-4 and TRBJ2-3; tentatively, D is TRBD2 (5 bases). This CDR3 comprises 17 residues. Trimming stripped 1 base from V and 2 bases from J, with 16 bases between. The CDR3 reads CASSLGERNHPTDTQYF. CDR3 nucleotides: TGTGCCAGCAGTTTAGGGGAGCGGAACCACCCCACAGATACGCAGTATTTT.

The sample holds a few counts of this clonotype. This sequence joins TRBV6-2 or TRBV6-3 and TRBJ2-7; perhaps TRBD2 as D (5 bases). The CDR3 length is 14 residues. V lost 2 bases, J lost 1 base, and 9 bases lay in between. The germline V gene has CDR1 MNHEY and CDR2 SVGEGT. The CDR3 DNA reads as TGTGCCAGCAGTTACGCGGGCCTGTCCTACGAGCAGTACGTC. Its protein is CASSYAGLSYEQYV.

This clonotype has ten or more counts. This chain uses TRBV3-1 with TRBJ2-1, with 15 nucleotides matching TRBD2. The junction had 4 bases not matched to a gene; V was cut back by 3 bases and J by 10 bases. The CDR3 has 15 residues. CDR1 LGHDT and CDR2 YNNKEL come from the germline V gene (reference sequence). The CDR3 protein is CASSHGLAGGHEQFF. CDR3 DNA: TGTGCCAGCAGCCACGGACTAGCGGGGGGGCACGAGCAGTTCTTC.

V usage is TRBV20-1 and J usage is TRBJ2-2; D gene ambiguous. This CDR3 has 10 residues. Germline V gives CDR1 DFQATT, CDR2 SNEGSKA (reference sequence). The V and J ends lost 5 bases and 4 bases respectively, with 2 bases between them. The CDR3 spells CSAGTGELFF. The CDR3 coding sequence is TGCAGTGCTGGCACCGGGGAGCTGTTTTTT.

The CDR3 nucleotides read TGTGCCACCAGCAGAGACTCACTAGCGGGGGCCCGGGGGACAGATACGCAGTATTTT. This translates into CATSRDSLAGARGTDTQYF. The genes are TRBV15 and TRBJ2-3; TRBD2 agrees at 11 bases. The length of the CDR3 is 19 residues. J was trimmed by 3 bases and V by 0 bases; bases with no gene match: 11. Germline loops: CDR1 LNHNV, CDR2 YYDKDF (reference sequence).

This clonotype was seen a few times. The rearrangement uses TRBV20-1 and TRBJ1-3; TRBD1 matches at 10 bases. With 4 bases clipped from V and 4 bases from J, the junction kept 10 bases outside the gene matches. The CDR3 is 16 residues long. CDR1 DFQATT and CDR2 SNEGSKA come from the germline V gene (reference sequence). This CDR3 is CSAKLWTGGKGNTIYF. The CDR3 DNA sequence: TGCAGTGCTAAACTTTGGACAGGGGGTAAAGGAAACACCATATATTTT.

This clonotype was seen many times. This chain joins TRBV20-1 and TRBJ1-2; D gene unclear. Germline V gene lookup returns CDR1 DFQATT and CDR2 SNEGSKA (reference sequence). This CDR3 spans 13 amino acids. V was cut by 2 bases and J by 3 bases, with 10 bases left in between. The CDR3 DNA sequence: TGCAGTGCTAGACCCGGGAGGGACTATGGCTACACCTTC. Translated: CSARPGRDYGYTF.

This clonotype was recorded a few times. This chain links TRBV4-1 with TRBJ1-2, with no clear D. Trimming removed 4 bases at V and 2 bases at J, with 17 bases between. CDR1 and CDR2 (germline): MGHRA, YSYEKL. The CDR3 has 16 amino acids. The CDR3 loop is CASSRSPVGLNYGYTF. CDR3 nucleotide sequence: TGCGCCAGCAGCCGATCCCCCGTCGGTCTAAACTATGGCTACACCTTC.

This clonotype was seen many times. The V and J genes are TRBV11-2 and TRBJ2-2, with D unclear. Trimming stripped 3 bases from V and 7 bases from J, with 9 bases between. The CDR3 has 13 residues. CDR1 and CDR2 from the germline V gene are SGHAT and FQNNGV. The CDR3 DNA sequence: TGTGCCAGCAGCTTCGGCTGGAACGGGGAGCTGTTTTTT. It codes for CASSFGWNGELFF.

In its sample, this clonotype was seen many times. V gene TRBV9 combines with J gene TRBJ2-1, with 7 bases that match TRBD2. Trimming removed 3 bases from V and 9 bases from J; junction bases left unmatched: 9. Germline V gene data show CDR1 as SGDLS and CDR2 as YYNGEE. The CDR3 totals 14 residues. This CDR3 reads CASSAPGSGAEQFF. DNA of the CDR3: TGTGCCAGCAGCGCCCCCGGCAGCGGGGCTGAGCAGTTCTTC.

In its sample, this clonotype was seen many times. The V call is TRBV11-2, the J call TRBJ2-7, with unresolved D. With 1 base removed from V and 1 base from J, the gap between germline ends came to 8 bases. The CDR3 sequence is 14 residues long. Germline CDR1 and CDR2: SGHAT and FQNNGV. DNA for the CDR3: TGTGCCAGCAGCTTAGTCAAGGGATCCTACGAGCAGTACTTC. This sequence encodes CASSLVKGSYEQYF.

V usage is TRBV6-1 and J usage is TRBJ2-5; D ambiguous. CDR1 MNHNS and CDR2 SASEGT come from the germline V gene. With 10 bases removed from V and 4 bases from J, the gap between germline ends came to 19 bases. This CDR3 region has 14 residues. DNA of the CDR3: TGTGCCACTCATCGGAGTCGGAGTTTAGAGACCCAGTACTTC. It yields the protein CATHRSRSLETQYF.

J is TRBJ1-2 and V is TRBV6-2 or TRBV6-3; D is unresolved. From germline, CDR1 is MNHEY and CDR2 SVGEGT. This CDR3 comprises 14 residues. V lost 4 bases to trimming and J lost 2 bases, with 11 bases between them. The CDR3 DNA reads TGTGCCAGCAGTTTGGACGGTCAGAACTATGGCTACACCTTC. Translated: CASSLDGQNYGYTF.

The chain combines TRBV4-3 with TRBJ2-2; tentatively, D is TRBD1 (7 bases). This CDR3 has 16 amino acids. Germline V gives CDR1 LGHNA, CDR2 YSLEER. V lost 1 base, J lost 6 bases, and 15 bases lay in between. The CDR3 DNA reads TGCGCCAGCAGCCAAGGGTGGAGGGGGCGGGCCGGGGAGCTGTTTTTT. Translating it yields CASSQGWRGRAGELFF.

This clonotype was detected a few times. The chain uses TRBV29-1 and TRBJ2-2, with 8 positions matching TRBD1. Germline CDR1 SQVTM, CDR2 ANQGSEA. The CDR3 is 16 amino acids. V shed 2 bases and J 4 bases; nucleotides not matched to a gene: 9. CDR3 region: CSVEYPGGAGTGELFF. Here the CDR3 DNA reads TGCAGCGTTGAATACCCAGGGGGCGCGGGCACCGGGGAGCTGTTTTTT.

This clonotype turned up a few times. V is TRBV11-2 and J is TRBJ2-7, with 7 bases aligning to TRBD1. From germline, CDR1 is SGHAT and CDR2 FQNNGV. V lost 3 bases, J lost 2 bases, and 13 bases stayed unmatched. This CDR3 has 17 residues. The CDR3 spells CASSFAPGGSFAYEQYF. The CDR3 DNA sequence: TGTGCCAGCAGCTTTGCCCCAGGGGGAAGTTTCGCCTACGAGCAGTACTTC.

This clonotype appeared a single time. The rearrangement uses TRBV9 and TRBJ2-7; the D gene is possibly TRBD1 (6 bases). The germline V gene has CDR1 SGDLS and CDR2 YYNGEE. Trimming cost V 0 bases and J 6 bases, with 19 bases left between them. The CDR3 is made up of 16 amino acids. CDR3: CASSVAPDLLGGEQYF. Written as DNA, the CDR3 is TGTGCCAGCAGCGTAGCTCCGGACCTTCTAGGGGGCGAGCAGTACTTC.

This clonotype came up a few times. No conserved phenylalanine or tryptophan is present at the end of the CDR3, so a read error is the likely explanation. The limits of the CDR3 on the DNA are not certain, so only TCRdb's listed CDR3 is given. This chain links TRBV7-9 with TRBJ1-1; TRBD1, the table's D call, was not compared with the DNA. Termini included, the CDR3 measures 12 amino acids. CDR1 SEHNR and CDR2 FQNEAQ come from the germline V gene (reference sequence). CDR3 loop: CASSLDRGRLSV.